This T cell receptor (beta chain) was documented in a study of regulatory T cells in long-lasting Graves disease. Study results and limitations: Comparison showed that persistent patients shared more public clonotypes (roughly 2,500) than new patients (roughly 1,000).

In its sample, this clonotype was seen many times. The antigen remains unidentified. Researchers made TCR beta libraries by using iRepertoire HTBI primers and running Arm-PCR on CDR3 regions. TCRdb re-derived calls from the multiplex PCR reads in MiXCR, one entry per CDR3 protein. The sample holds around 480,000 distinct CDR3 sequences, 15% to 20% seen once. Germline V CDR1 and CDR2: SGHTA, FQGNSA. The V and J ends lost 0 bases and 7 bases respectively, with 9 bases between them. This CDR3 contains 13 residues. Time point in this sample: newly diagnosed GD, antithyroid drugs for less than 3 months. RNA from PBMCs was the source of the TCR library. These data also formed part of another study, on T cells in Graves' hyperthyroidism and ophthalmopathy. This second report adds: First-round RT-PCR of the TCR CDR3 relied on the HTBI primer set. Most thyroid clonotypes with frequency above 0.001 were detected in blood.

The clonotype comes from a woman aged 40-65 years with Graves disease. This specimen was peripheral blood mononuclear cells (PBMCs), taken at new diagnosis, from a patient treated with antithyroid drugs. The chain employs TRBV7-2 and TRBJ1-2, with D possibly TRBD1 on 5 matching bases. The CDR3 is CASSLAGVSGYTF. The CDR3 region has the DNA TGTGCCAGCAGCTTAGCGGGGGTCTCTGGCTACACCTTC. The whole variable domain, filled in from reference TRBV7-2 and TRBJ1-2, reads GAGVSQSPSNKVTEKGKDVELRCDPISGHTALYWYRQSLGQGLEFLIYFQGNSAPDKSGLPSDRFSAERTGGSVSTLTIQRTQQEDSAVYLCASSLAGVSGYTFGSGTRLTVV.